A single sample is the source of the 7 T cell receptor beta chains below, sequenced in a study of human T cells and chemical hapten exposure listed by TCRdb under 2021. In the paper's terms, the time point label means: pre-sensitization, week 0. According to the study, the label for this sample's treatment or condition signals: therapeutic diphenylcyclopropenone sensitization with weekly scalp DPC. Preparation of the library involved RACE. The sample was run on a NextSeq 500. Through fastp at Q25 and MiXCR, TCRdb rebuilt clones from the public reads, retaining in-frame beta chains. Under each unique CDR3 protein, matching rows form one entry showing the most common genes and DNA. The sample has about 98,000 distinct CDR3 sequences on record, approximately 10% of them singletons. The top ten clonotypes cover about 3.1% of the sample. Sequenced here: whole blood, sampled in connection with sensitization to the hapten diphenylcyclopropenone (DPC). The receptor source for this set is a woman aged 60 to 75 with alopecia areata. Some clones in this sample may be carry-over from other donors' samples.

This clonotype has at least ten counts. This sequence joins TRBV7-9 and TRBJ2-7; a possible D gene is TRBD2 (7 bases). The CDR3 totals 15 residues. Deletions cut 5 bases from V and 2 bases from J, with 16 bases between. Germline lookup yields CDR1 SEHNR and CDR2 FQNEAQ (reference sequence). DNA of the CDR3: TGTGCCAGCAGCGTAGGGTACGGGGGGCCCTACGAGCAGTACTTC. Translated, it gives CASSVGYGGPYEQYF.

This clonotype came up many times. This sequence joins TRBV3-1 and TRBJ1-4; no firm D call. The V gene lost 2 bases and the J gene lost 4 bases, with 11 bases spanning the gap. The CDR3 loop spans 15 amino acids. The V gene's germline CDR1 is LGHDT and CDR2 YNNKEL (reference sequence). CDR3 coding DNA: TGTGCCAGCAGCCAACTCGCAGACCTTAATGAAAAACTGTTTTTT. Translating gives CASSQLADLNEKLFF.

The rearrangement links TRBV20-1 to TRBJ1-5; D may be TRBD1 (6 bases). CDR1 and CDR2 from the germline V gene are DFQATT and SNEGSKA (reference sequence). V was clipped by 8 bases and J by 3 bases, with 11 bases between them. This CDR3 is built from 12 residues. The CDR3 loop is CSINRVNQPQHF. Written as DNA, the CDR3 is TGCAGTATTAACAGGGTCAATCAGCCCCAGCATTTT.

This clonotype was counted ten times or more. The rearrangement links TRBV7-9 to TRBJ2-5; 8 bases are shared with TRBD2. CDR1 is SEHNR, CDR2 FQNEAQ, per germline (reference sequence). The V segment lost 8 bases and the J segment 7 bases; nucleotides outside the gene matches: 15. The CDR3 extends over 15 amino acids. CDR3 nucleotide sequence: TGTGCCAGCCTCACGGGCGGGGGGTTGGAAACGACCCAGTACTTC. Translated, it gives CASLTGGGLETTQYF.

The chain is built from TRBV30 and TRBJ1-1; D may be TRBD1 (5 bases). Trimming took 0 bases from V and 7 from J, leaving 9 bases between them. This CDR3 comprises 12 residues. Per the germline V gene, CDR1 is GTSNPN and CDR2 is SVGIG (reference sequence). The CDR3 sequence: CAWSVGEVEAFF. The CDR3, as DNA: TGTGCCTGGAGTGTAGGGGAAGTTGAAGCTTTCTTT.

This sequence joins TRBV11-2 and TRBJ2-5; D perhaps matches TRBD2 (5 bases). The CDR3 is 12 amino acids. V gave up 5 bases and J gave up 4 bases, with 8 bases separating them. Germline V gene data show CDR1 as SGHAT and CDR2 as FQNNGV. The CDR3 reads CASSPLAETQYF. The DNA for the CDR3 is TGTGCCAGCAGCCCTCTAGCAGAGACCCAGTACTTC. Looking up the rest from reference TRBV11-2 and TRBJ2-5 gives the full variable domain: EAGVAQSPRYKIIEKRQSVAFWCNPISGHATLYWYQQILGQGPKLLIQFQNNGVVDDSQLPKDRFSAERLKGVDSTLKIQPAKLEDSAVYLCASSPLAETQYFGPGTRLLVL.

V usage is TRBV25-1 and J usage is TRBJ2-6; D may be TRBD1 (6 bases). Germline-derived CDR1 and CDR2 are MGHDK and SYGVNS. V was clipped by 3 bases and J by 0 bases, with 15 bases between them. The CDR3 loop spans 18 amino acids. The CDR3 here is CASSDAGQTFSGANVLTF. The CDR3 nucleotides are TGTGCCAGCAGTGATGCCGGACAGACGTTCTCTGGGGCCAACGTCCTGACTTTC.